The clone carrying this T cell receptor beta chain was seen a handful of times. The antigen is unknown. The entry originates in a study of response to subunit inactivated influenza vaccine. Germline lookup yields CDR1 SEHNR and CDR2 FQNEAQ (reference sequence). This CDR3 region has 15 residues. The V gene lost 3 bases and the J gene lost 4 bases, with 10 bases spanning the gap. One entry per CDR3 protein, called by TCRdb with MiXCR from the RT-PCR reads. There are roughly 570,000 distinct CDR3 sequences in the sample; 10% to 15% occur only once, and about an eighth lies in the top ten. Overall study results and limits: The authors suggested that every seasonal influenza vaccination recruits few new T cells.

This sequence joins TRBV7-9 and TRBJ2-6; no clear D. This clonotype originated in a middle-aged man who received an inactivated influenza vaccine. Sequencing was performed on PBMCs from blood, taken roughly 48 days after vaccination. The CDR3 region has the DNA TGTGCCAGCAGCTTTACCGGACCCGGGGCCAACGTCCTGACTTTC. Encoded protein: CASSFTGPGANVLTF.